The 21 T cell receptor beta chains listed next were all sequenced from one sample in a study of low-dose radiotherapy and immunotherapy resistance in tumors. The time point was: after trial treatment. Treatment of the sample: LDRT plus nivolumab, ipilimumab, low-dose cyclophosphamide and aspirin (RACIN trial). cDNA synthesis used a TRAV/TRBV-specific primer set for both chains. A constant-region primer paired with the V-primer adapter amplified TCRs over approximately 18 PCR cycles. TCRdb independently ran MiXCR on the reads; one entry per CDR3 protein. The repertoire holds 95,000 to 100,000 distinct CDR3 sequences, with around 20% as singletons. The specimen comprised PBMCs, sampled after low-dose radiotherapy plus immunotherapy. The source of these receptors is a male donor with prostate cancer.

This clonotype was recorded many times. The chain employs TRBV12-5 and TRBJ2-5, with D perhaps being TRBD1 or TRBD2 (5 bases each). Trimming removed 7 bases from V and 4 bases from J, with 19 bases in between. The germline V gene has CDR1 LGHNT and CDR2 FRNRAP. The CDR3 spans 15 residues. The CDR3 nucleotides are TGTGCTAGTGCCCCTGGTGGGGGAGCCACAGAGACCCAGTACTTC. This encodes CASAPGGGATETQYF. Variable domain in full (rest from reference TRBV12-5 and TRBJ2-5): DARVTQTPRHKVTEMGQEVTMRCQPILGHNTVFWYRQTMMQGLELLAYFRNRAPLDDSGMPKDRFSAEMPDATLATLKIQPSEPRDSAVYFCASAPGGGATETQYFGPGTRLLVL.

This clonotype was picked up many times. This chain links TRBV19 with TRBJ1-2; 10 positions match TRBD1. The CDR3 has 15 residues. Germline CDR1 is LNHDA and CDR2 is SQIVND (reference sequence). The trim removed 7 bases at V and 3 bases at J, leaving 8 bases unmatched. The CDR3 protein is CASIDRGLVDYGYTF. The CDR3 DNA reads TGTGCCAGTATCGACAGGGGGCTCGTGGACTATGGCTACACCTTC.

The table lists this clonotype with many counts. The chain has TRBV20-1 and TRBJ2-7; 9 bases align to TRBD1. J lost 1 base, V lost 4 bases, and 8 bases had no gene match. CDR1 and CDR2 (germline): DFQATT, SNEGSKA (reference sequence). The CDR3 is 15 amino acids. The CDR3 is CSAIKSGTGSYEQYF. In DNA form, the CDR3 reads TGCAGTGCTATTAAGTCCGGGACAGGGTCCTACGAGCAGTACTTC.

This clonotype was counted once. This sequence joins TRBV5-5 and TRBJ2-7, with 7 bases aligning to TRBD1. This CDR3 spans 15 amino acids. The ends lost 3 bases at V and 3 bases at J; junction bases unmatched: 9. CDR1 and CDR2 from the germline V gene are SGHKS and YYEKEE (reference sequence). The CDR3 loop is CASSSGTAKSYEQYF. In nucleotides, the CDR3 is TGTGCCAGCAGCTCCGGGACAGCGAAGAGCTACGAGCAGTACTTC.

At least ten counts were recorded for this clonotype. The V call is TRBV20-1, the J call TRBJ1-3; D gene ambiguous. V was pared by 5 bases and J by 0 bases, with 8 bases between. Germline V gene sequence: CDR1 DFQATT, CDR2 SNEGSKA (reference sequence). The CDR3 loop spans 13 amino acids. The CDR3 reads CSAYMSSGNTIYF. The CDR3 coding sequence is TGCAGTGCTTACATGAGCTCTGGAAACACCATATATTTT.

This clonotype was observed at least ten times. This chain uses TRBV2 with TRBJ2-2; 7 bases are a match to TRBD1. This CDR3 has 15 amino acids. The germline V gene has CDR1 SNHLY and CDR2 FYNNEI. The V gene end was trimmed by 7 bases and the J gene end by 1 base; junction bases not matched to a gene: 6. This CDR3 is CASKSRDRNTGELFF. The CDR3 DNA reads as TGTGCCAGCAAGTCCCGGGACAGGAACACCGGGGAGCTGTTTTTT.

This clonotype has ten or more counts. The rearrangement joins TRBV2 to TRBJ1-2; the match to TRBD1 covers 8 bases. This CDR3 has 15 amino acids. CDR1 is SNHLY and CDR2 is FYNNEI in the germline V gene. Germline trimming cut 6 bases from V and 1 base from J; bases unmatched to any gene: 7. CDR3 nucleotides: TGTGCCAGCAGGCCAGACAGGGGACTTAACTATGGCTACACCTTC. Its translation: CASRPDRGLNYGYTF.

This clonotype was seen many times. The V and J genes are TRBV7-8 and TRBJ1-1; D might be TRBD1 (5 bases). This CDR3 region has 14 residues. The germline V gene has CDR1 SGHVS and CDR2 FQNEAQ. Trimming shortened V by 5 bases and J by 8 bases, and 18 bases separated the two germline ends. CDR3 loop: CASSLQGRVEEAFF. The CDR3 DNA reads as TGTGCCAGCAGCCTCCAGGGAAGGGTCGAGGAAGCTTTCTTT. Full variable domain (outside the CDR3, taken from reference TRBV7-8 and TRBJ1-1): GAGVSQSPRYKVAKRGQDVALRCDPISGHVSLFWYQQALGQGPEFLTYFQNEAQLDKSGLPSDRFFAERPEGSVSTLKIQRTQQEDSAVYLCASSLQGRVEEAFFGQGTRLTVV.

The sample holds many counts of this clonotype. The chain links TRBV25-1 to TRBJ2-3; TRBD2 matches at 7 bases. V dropped 7 bases and J dropped 2; count of bases not matched to a gene: 6. Germline assignment: CDR1 MGHDK and CDR2 SYGVNS. The CDR3 totals 14 residues. CDR3 sequence (DNA): TGTGCCAGCACCCCCGGGGGGTACACAGATACGCAGTATTTT. This encodes CASTPGGYTDTQYF. Together with reference TRBV25-1 and TRBJ2-3, the CDR3 gives the full variable domain: EADIYQTPRYLVIGTGKKITLECSQTMGHDKMYWYQQDPGMELHLIHYSYGVNSTEKGDLSSESTVSRIRTEHFPLTLESARPSHTSQYLCASTPGGYTDTQYFGPGTRLTVL.

On this clonotype itself: A far larger clone is a single base away, which makes a read error likely. The chain links TRBV3-1 to TRBJ2-7; D gene ambiguous. The CDR3 covers 11 residues. Per germline, CDR1 LGHDT and CDR2 YNNKEL (reference sequence). Trimming removed 3 bases at V and 7 bases at J, with 7 bases between. The CDR3 DNA reads TGTGCCAGCAGCCACAGGAATGAGCAGTACTTC. Translating it yields CASSHRNEQYF.

This clonotype came up a few times. The CDR3 region is CASSTIRSPLAYEQYF. The CDR3 coding sequence is TGTGCCAGCAGCACCATCAGATCTCCACTGGCATACGAGCAGTACTTC. The chain employs TRBV4-2 and TRBJ2-7; D ambiguous. This CDR3 contains 16 residues. The germline CDR1 and CDR2 sequences are LGHNA and YNFKEQ. Trimming removed 5 bases from V and 4 bases from J, with 21 bases in between.

The chain combines TRBV29-1 with TRBJ1-6, with TRBD1 matching 12 bases. CDR3 size: 13 residues. The V gene end was trimmed by 7 bases and the J gene end by 7 bases; junction bases not matched to a gene: 2. Germline V gives CDR1 SQVTM, CDR2 ANQGSEA. The CDR3 DNA sequence: TGCAGCGCCGGGACAGGGGGCAATTCACCCCTCCACTTT. It encodes CSAGTGGNSPLHF.

This clonotype was counted ten times or more. The rearrangement links TRBV10-2 to TRBJ2-5; no reliable D call. Germline values: CDR1 WSHSY, CDR2 SAAADI. This CDR3 has 15 residues. V was shortened by 0 bases and J by 1 base, with 9 bases between the two germline ends. CDR3: CASSESFRAQETQYF. The CDR3 DNA is TGCGCCAGCAGTGAGTCTTTCCGGGCCCAAGAGACCCAGTACTTC.

The chain is built from TRBV19 and TRBJ1-5; a possible D gene is TRBD1 (6 bases). V was trimmed by 5 bases and J by 2 bases, leaving 10 bases between them. This CDR3 spans 14 amino acids. Germline V gene lookup returns CDR1 LNHDA and CDR2 SQIVND (reference sequence). CDR3 sequence: CASSGQWGNQPQHF. The CDR3 bases are TGTGCCAGTAGTGGACAGTGGGGCAATCAGCCCCAGCATTTT.

The chain has TRBV11-2 and TRBJ1-6; 8 bases map to TRBD1. The CDR3 has 14 residues. CDR1 is SGHAT and CDR2 is FQNNGV in the germline V gene. With V trimmed by 7 bases and J by 9 bases, 8 bases remained unmatched. The CDR3 DNA sequence: TGTGCCAGCACCCTGACAGGGGTACTTTCACCCCTCCACTTT. Translation: CASTLTGVLSPLHF.

This clonotype was counted ten times or more. This chain joins TRBV3-1 and TRBJ2-3; either TRBD1 or TRBD2 may fit D (5 bases each). This CDR3 region has 15 residues. V was pared by 2 bases and J by 2 bases, with 11 bases between. Per the germline V gene, CDR1 is LGHDT and CDR2 is YNNKEL (reference sequence). CDR3 protein: CASSQRGEYTDTQYF. CDR3 nucleotide sequence: TGTGCCAGCAGCCAACGAGGGGAATACACAGATACGCAGTATTTT.

This clonotype came up once. The chain links TRBV5-1 to TRBJ2-2; no reliable D call. CDR3 length: 15 residues. Germline CDR1 is SGHRS and CDR2 is YFSETQ. Trimming left V 3 bases short and J 3 bases short, with 12 bases between. The CDR3 sequence is CASSSPDSHTGELFF. DNA for the CDR3: TGCGCCAGCAGCTCCCCAGACTCCCACACCGGGGAGCTGTTTTTT.

This clonotype occurred many times. V usage is TRBV12-3 or TRBV12-4 and J usage is TRBJ2-2; TRBD2 agrees at 14 bases. The CDR3 length is 18 residues. V dropped 7 bases and J dropped 4; count of bases not matched to a gene: 11. Written as DNA, the CDR3 is TGTGCCAGCACCCTCAGACTAGCGGGGGGGCCGGGCACCGGGGAGCTGTTTTTT. Protein sequence: CASTLRLAGGPGTGELFF.

Turning to this clonotype: A read error is likely here: a far larger clone is one base away. CDR3 DNA sequence: TGCGCCAGCAGCACGGGACAGGGGGCCGAGCAGTTCTTC. Its protein is CASSTGQGAEQFF. The chain has TRBV5-1 and TRBJ2-1, with 12 bases matching TRBD1. Germline CDR1 SGHRS, CDR2 YFSETQ. V was pared by 4 bases and J by 10 bases, with 3 bases of the junction left unmatched. This CDR3 is built from 13 residues.

V and J are TRBV7-8 and TRBJ2-1, with TRBD2 matching over 9 bases. From germline, CDR1 is SGHVS and CDR2 FQNEAQ. The CDR3 length is 16 residues. V lost 5 bases and J lost 4; bases outside the gene matches: 9. CDR3 in DNA: TGTGCCAGCAGCCCAAAGAGCGGGGGGTGGTACAATGAGCAGTTCTTC. Translation gives CASSPKSGGWYNEQFF.

Remarks on this clonotype: A read error may produce the germline difference seen at one junction end. The V and J genes are TRBV20-1 and TRBJ1-1; tentatively, D is TRBD1 (6 bases). The germline CDR1 and CDR2 sequences are DFQATT and SNEGSKA (reference sequence). The CDR3 covers 13 residues. The CDR3 DNA follows: TGCAGTGCAGACCGGACAGCGGGCACTGAAGCTTGCTTT. This codes for CSADRTAGTEACF.